This T cell receptor (beta chain) was sequenced during a study of cytomegalovirus exposure and HLA in healthy donors. Primers for the PCR totalled 60 Vbeta and 13 Jbeta. The table came from immunoSEQ multiplex PCR; TCRdb's copy has only in-frame clones and leaves some out. The sample comprises fewer than 120,000 clones, roughly three quarters of which are singletons, and 5.5% to 7% rests with the top ten. Broader study findings: At a 0.05 false discovery rate, a later analysis found 16,951 TCR beta sequences to be associated with HLA alleles. Reports state that TCR beta sequences accurately predicted most subjects' HLA-A and HLA-B alleles. Rates of TCR association differed by HLA locus in a later analysis, with DRB1 highest and HLA-C lowest.

While unrecorded immune exposures were likely, the donors were nominally healthy when sampled. To note about this clone: The antigen is undetermined.

The germline V and J ends were trimmed by 5 bases and 0 bases, with 14 bases remaining between them. The germline V gene encodes CDR1 MNHNS and CDR2 SASEGT. The CDR3 length is 15 residues. Sequences were obtained from PBMCs. This TCR derives from a man aged 25 to 40 in good health and CMV-seropositive. The rearrangement uses TRBV6-1 and TRBJ2-7; tentatively, D is TRBD2 (5 bases). CDR3 DNA sequence: TGTGCCAGCAGTCCAAAGGGAGCGAGCTCCTACGAGCAGTACTTC. Its translation: CASSPKGASSYEQYF.